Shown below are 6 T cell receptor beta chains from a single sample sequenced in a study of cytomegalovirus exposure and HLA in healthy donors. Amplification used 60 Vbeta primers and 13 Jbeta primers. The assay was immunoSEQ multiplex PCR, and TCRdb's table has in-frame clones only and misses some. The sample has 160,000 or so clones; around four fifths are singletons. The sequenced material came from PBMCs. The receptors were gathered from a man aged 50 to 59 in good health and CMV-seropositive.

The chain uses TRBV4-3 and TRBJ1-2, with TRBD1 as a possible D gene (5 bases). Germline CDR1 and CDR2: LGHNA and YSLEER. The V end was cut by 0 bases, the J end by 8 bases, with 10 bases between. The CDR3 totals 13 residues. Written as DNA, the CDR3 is TGCGCCAGCAGCCAAGAAGGGGTTTTGGGCTACACCTTC. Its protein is CASSQEGVLGYTF.

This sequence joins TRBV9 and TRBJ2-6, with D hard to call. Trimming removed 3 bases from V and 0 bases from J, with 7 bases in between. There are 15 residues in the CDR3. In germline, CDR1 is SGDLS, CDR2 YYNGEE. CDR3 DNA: TGTGCCAGCAGCGGGTATAGCTCTGGGGCCAACGTCCTGACTTTC. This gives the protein CASSGYSSGANVLTF.

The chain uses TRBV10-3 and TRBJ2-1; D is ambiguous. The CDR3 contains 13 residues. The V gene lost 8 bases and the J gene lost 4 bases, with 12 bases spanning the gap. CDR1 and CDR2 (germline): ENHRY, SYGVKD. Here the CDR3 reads CAIGTEPYNEQFF. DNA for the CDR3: TGTGCCATCGGAACGGAGCCTTACAATGAGCAGTTCTTC.

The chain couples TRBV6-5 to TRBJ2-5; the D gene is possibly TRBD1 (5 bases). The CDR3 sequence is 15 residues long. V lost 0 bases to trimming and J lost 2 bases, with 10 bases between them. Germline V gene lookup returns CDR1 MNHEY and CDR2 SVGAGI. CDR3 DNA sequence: TGTGCCAGCAGTTACTCACCAGGGTGGCAAGAGACCCAGTACTTC. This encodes CASSYSPGWQETQYF.

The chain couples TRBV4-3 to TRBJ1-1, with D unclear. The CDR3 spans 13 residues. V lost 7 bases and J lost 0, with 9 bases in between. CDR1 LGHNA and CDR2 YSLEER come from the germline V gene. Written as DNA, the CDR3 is TGCGCCAGCACGCAATCGGTGAACACTGAAGCTTTCTTT. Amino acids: CASTQSVNTEAFF.

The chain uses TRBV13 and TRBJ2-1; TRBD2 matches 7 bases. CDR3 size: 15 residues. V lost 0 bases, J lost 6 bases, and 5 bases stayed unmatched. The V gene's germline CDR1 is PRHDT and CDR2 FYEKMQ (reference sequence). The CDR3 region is CASSLGLRTSNEQFF. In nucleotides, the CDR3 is TGTGCCAGCAGCTTAGGCCTCAGGACTAGCAATGAGCAGTTCTTC.